The entry below describes one T cell receptor (beta chain). The assay was immunoSEQ multiplex PCR, and TCRdb's table has in-frame clones only and misses some. The sample shows approximately 2.1 million clones, 90% to 95% of them seen only once. The CDR3 sequence is 17 residues long. V lost 2 bases, J lost 0 bases, and 17 bases lay in between. The V gene's germline CDR1 is MDHEN and CDR2 SYDVKM. This specimen comes from a study of shared clonotypes between healthy human individuals. The TCR was taken from a man between 18 and 29 years old in good health. Some clones in this sample may be carry-over from other donors' samples. This chain joins TRBV28 and TRBJ2-7; D could derive from TRBD1 or TRBD2 (5 bases each). Sequenced material: naive CD4+ T cells from PBMCs. Subset defined: CD45RA+ positively selected. The CDR3 loop reads CASSLGGVLYLSYEQYF. CDR3 in DNA: TGTGCCAGCAGTTTAGGGGGAGTACTATACCTCTCCTACGAGCAGTACTTC.